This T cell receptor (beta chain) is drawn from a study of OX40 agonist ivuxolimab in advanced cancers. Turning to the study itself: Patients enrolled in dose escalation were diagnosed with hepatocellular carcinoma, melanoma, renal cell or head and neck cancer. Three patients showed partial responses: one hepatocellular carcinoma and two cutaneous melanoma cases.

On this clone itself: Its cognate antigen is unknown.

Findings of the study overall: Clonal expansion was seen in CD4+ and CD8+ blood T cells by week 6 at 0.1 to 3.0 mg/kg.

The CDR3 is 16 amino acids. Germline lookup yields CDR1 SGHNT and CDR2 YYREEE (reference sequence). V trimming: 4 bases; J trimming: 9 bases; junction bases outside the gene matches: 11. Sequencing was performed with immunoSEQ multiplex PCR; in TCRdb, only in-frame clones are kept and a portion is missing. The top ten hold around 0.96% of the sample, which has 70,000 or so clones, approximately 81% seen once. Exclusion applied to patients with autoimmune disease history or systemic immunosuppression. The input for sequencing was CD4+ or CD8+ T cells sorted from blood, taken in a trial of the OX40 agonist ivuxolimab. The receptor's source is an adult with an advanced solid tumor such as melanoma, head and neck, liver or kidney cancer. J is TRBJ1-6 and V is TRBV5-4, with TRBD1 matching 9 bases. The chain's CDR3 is CASSPANGDRVSPLHF. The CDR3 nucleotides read TGTGCCAGCAGCCCGGCAAATGGGGACAGGGTTTCACCCCTCCACTTT.